This T cell receptor beta chain comes out of a study of control samples from healthy donors and cancer patients. The CDR3 runs to 14 residues. Sequenced by immunoSEQ multiplex PCR; TCRdb stores in-frame clones only, minus some. Among about 140,000 clones listed, around 90% were seen once. Material: blood. This receptor was obtained from a man aged 18 to 29 in good health. The chain combines TRBV21-1 with TRBJ1-2; the tabulated D call, TRBD1, remains unverified against the DNA. TRBV21-1 is recorded as a pseudogene. CDR3 amino acids: CASSKQPGNYGYTF. For the CDR3, the DNA is TGTGCCAGCAGCAAACAGCCAGGGAACTATGGCTACACCTTC.